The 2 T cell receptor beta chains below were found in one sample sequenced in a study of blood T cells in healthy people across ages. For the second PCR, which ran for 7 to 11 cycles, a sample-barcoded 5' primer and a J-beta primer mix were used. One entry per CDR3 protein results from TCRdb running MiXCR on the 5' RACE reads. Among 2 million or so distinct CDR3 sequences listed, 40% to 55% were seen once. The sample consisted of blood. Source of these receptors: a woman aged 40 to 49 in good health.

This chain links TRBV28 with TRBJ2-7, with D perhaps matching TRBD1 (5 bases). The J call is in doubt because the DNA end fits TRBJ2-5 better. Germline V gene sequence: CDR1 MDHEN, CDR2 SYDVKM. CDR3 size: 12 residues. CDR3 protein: CASRQGPETQYF. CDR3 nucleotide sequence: TGTGCCAGCAGGCAGGGTCCGGAGACCCAGTACTTC.

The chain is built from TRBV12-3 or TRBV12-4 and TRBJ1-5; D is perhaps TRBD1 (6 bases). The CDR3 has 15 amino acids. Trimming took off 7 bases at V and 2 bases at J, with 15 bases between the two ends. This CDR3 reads CASKEKTGGNQPQHF. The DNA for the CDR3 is TGTGCCAGCAAGGAAAAGACAGGAGGCAATCAGCCCCAGCATTTT.